Listed below are T cell receptor beta chains from one sample, sequenced in a study of beta chain features in type 1 diabetes. This table comes from immunoSEQ multiplex PCR, and its TCRdb copy is limited to in-frame clones, with some not included. The data show some 14,000 clones, approximately 60% seen once. What was sequenced was stem cell memory CD4+ T cells from blood. The receptors originated from a woman aged 18-29 years with type 1 diabetes. CDR3s leave out the opening cysteine and the closing phenylalanine or tryptophan.

V: TRBV11-2
J: TRBJ1-1
CDR3: ASSFLQGGTEAF

V: TRBV30
J: TRBJ2-7
CDR3: AWGNPGLVAYEQY

V: TRBV7-2
J: TRBJ1-4
CDR3: ASSLVGNNEKLF

V: TRBV29-1
J: TRBJ2-7
CDR3: SVVVRGWEQY

V: TRBV25-1
J: TRBJ1-2
CDR3: ASHQAGGYGYT

V: TRBV7-2
J: TRBJ2-5
CDR3: ASSLGLAETQY

V: TRBV6-6
J: TRBJ2-3
CDR3: ATTGTSGIGDTQY

V: TRBV7-3
J: TRBJ2-3
CDR3: ASSFGTSNSPTDTQY

V: TRBV2
J: TRBJ2-3
CDR3: ASSPGTGFTDTQY

V: TRBV5-6
J: TRBJ2-7
CDR3: ASSPGWGGLYEQY

V: TRBV7-2
J: TRBJ2-7
CDR3: ASSSGRNRMGHEQY

V: TRBV5-6
J: TRBJ1-3
CDR3: ASSLYDSFGNTIY

V: TRBV7-8
J: TRBJ1-2
CDR3: ASSSLRGVGVYT

V: TRBV29-1
J: -
CDR3: SVDAAGGPYEQY

V: TRBV5-4
J: TRBJ2-3
CDR3: ASSLSPGSTDTQY